This T cell receptor (beta chain) appears in the sequencing data of a study of blood T cells in healthy people across ages. PCR was performed a second time for about 6 to 11 cycles using a sample-barcoded 5' primer and a J-beta primer mix. A tag from a template-switch adaptor with 12 random nucleotides marked each cDNA molecule. TCRdb analysed the 5' RACE reads with MiXCR anew, one entry per CDR3 protein. Of under 850,000 distinct CDR3 sequences in the sample, 30% to 45% were seen once. This clonotype was picked up many times. This receptor was identified in a man between 18 and 35 years old in good health. Sequencing input: blood.

The CDR3: CASSINVGDTQYF. The CDR3 DNA follows: TGTGCCAGCAGTATAAACGTAGGAGATACGCAGTATTTT. This chain uses TRBV6-5 with TRBJ2-3, with D unclear. Germline CDR1 reads MNHEY; CDR2 reads SVGAGI. The CDR3 consists of 13 residues. V lost 5 bases to trimming and J lost 5 bases, with 11 bases between them.